This T cell receptor beta chain emerged from a study of T-cell reconstitution after alpha-beta-depleted transplantation in children. This clonotype was counted a few times. The antigen remains unidentified. Points from the study as a whole: Expanded clones from the graft, numbering several hundred, reportedly supplied alpha-beta T cells about two months after transplant. T-cell numbers and diversity one year post-transplant derived largely from freshly generated T cells. In some patients, recipient T cells and intrathymic progenitors surviving conditioning explained high day-60 diversity.

TCRbeta library construction was performed incorporating unique molecular identifiers. TCRdb reprocessed the PCR reads with MiXCR, giving one entry per CDR3 protein. The repertoire holds 780,000 or so distinct CDR3 sequences, with 15% to 20% as singletons. Unmatched junction bases numbered 16, after V lost 9 bases and J lost 5 bases. The germline gives CDR1 KGHDR, CDR2 SFDVKD. This CDR3 has 16 residues. This chain links TRBV24-1 with TRBJ2-3, with 7 bases that match TRBD2. The sequence came from a male patient younger than 18 who had a stem cell transplant for acute lymphoblastic leukemia, so the T cells may come from the graft donor. Sequencing used PBMCs, mostly from graft donor cells, obtained 360 days after TCRalphabeta/CD19-depleted stem cell transplant. CDR3 nucleotide sequence: TGTGCCACCTCTGGCGTCGGACTAGACGGGGTAGATACGCAGTATTTT. It specifies CATSGVGLDGVDTQYF.